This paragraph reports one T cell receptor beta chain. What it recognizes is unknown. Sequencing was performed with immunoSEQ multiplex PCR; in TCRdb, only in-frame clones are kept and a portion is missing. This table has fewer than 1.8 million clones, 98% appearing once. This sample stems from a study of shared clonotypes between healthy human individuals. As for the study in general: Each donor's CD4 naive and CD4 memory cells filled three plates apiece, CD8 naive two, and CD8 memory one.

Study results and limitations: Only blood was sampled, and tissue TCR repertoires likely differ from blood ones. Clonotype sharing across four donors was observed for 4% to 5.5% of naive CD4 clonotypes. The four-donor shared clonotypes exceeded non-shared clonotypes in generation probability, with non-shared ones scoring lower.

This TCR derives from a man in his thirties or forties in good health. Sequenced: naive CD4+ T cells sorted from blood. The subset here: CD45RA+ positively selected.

Written as DNA, the CDR3 is TGTGCCAGCAGCCAAGAACAGGGCGGGGGGCTAGCGGCCTACAATGAGCAGTTCTTC. Protein: CASSQEQGGGLAAYNEQFF. The chain links TRBV14 to TRBJ2-1, with TRBD2 matching 8 bases. The CDR3 consists of 19 residues. Per germline, CDR1 SGHDN and CDR2 FVKESK. The V segment lost 0 bases and the J segment 2 bases; nucleotides outside the gene matches: 12.